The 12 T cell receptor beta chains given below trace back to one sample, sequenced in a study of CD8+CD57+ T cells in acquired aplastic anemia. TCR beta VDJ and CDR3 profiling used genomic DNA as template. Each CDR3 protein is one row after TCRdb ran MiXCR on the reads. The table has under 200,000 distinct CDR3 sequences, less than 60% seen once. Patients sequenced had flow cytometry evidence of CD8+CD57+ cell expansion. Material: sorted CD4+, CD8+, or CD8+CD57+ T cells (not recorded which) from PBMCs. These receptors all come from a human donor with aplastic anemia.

CDR3 amino acids: CSASKRGSNEQYF. CDR3 DNA sequence: TGCAGTGCTTCGAAGCGGGGGTCAAACGAGCAGTACTTC. V and J are TRBV20-1 and TRBJ2-7; 8 positions agree with TRBD2. Germline trimming cut 5 bases from V and 5 bases from J; bases unmatched to any gene: 8. Germline CDR1 and CDR2: DFQATT and SNEGSKA (reference sequence). The CDR3 extends over 13 amino acids.

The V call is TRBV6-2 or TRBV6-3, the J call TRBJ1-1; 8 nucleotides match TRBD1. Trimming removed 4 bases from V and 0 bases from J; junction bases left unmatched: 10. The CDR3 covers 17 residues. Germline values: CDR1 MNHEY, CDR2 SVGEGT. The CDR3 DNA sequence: TGTGCCAGCAGTTCGGACAGGGCGGCCCGTTTGAACACTGAAGCTTTCTTT. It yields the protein CASSSDRAARLNTEAFF.

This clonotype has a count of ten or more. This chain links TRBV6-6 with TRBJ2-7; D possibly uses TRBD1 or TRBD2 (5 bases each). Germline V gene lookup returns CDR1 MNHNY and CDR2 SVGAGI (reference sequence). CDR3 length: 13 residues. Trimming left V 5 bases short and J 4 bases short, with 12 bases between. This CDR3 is CASSNPRGYEQYF. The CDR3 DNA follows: TGTGCCAGCAGTAACCCGAGGGGATACGAGCAGTACTTC.

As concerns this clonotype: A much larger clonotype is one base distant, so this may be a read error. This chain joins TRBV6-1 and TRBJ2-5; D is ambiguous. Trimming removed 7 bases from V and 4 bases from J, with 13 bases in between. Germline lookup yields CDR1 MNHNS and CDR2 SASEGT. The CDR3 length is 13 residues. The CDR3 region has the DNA TGTGCCAGCATATCGGAGTCCGGAGAGACCCAGTACTTC. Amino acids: CASISESGETQYF.

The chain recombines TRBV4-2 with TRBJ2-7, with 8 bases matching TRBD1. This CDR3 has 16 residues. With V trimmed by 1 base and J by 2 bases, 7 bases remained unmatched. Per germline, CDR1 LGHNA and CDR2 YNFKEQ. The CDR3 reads CASSQALGTGTYEQYF. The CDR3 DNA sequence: TGTGCCAGCAGCCAAGCCCTCGGGACAGGTACCTACGAGCAGTACTTC.

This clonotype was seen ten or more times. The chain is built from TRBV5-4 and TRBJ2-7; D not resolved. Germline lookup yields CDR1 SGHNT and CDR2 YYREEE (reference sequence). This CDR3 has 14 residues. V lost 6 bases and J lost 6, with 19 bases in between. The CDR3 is CASKSQLSDSEQYF. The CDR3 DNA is TGTGCCAGCAAGTCCCAGCTTTCAGATAGCGAGCAGTACTTC.

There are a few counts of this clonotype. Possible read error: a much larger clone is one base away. CDR3 residues: CASSVDVGKSYNEQFF. In DNA, the CDR3 is TGTGCCAGCAGCGTAGACGTGGGGAAGTCCTACAATGAGCAGTTCTTC. This sequence joins TRBV9 and TRBJ2-1; no firm D call. Germline CDR1 reads SGDLS; CDR2 reads YYNGEE. The ends were cut back, 0 bases at V and 1 base at J, with 11 bases in the middle. This CDR3 is built from 16 residues.

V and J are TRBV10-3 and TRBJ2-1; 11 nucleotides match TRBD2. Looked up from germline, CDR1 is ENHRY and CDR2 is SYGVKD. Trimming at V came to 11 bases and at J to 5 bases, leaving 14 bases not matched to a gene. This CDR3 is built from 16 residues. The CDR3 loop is CAAGASGGKNNNEQFF. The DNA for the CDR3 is TGTGCCGCGGGGGCTAGCGGGGGGAAAAATAACAATGAGCAGTTCTTC.

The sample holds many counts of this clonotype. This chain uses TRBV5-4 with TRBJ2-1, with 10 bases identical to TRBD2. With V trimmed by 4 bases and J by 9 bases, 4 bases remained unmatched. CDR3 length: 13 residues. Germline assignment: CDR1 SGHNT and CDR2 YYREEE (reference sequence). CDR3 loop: CASSGTSAAEQFF. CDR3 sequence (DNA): TGTGCCAGCAGCGGGACTAGCGCTGCTGAGCAGTTCTTC.

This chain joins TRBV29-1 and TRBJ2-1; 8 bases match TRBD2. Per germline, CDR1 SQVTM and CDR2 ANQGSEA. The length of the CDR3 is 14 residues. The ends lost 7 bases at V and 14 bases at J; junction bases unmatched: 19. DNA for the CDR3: TGCAGCGCCTCGGCGGCGGGGGGTTTTGCCGAGGAGTTCTTC. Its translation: CSASAAGGFAEEFF.

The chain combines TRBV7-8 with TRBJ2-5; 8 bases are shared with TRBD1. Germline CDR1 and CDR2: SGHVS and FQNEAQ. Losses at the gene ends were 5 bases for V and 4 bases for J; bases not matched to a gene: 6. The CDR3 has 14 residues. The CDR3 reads CASSILQGGETQYF. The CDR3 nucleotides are TGTGCCAGCAGCATACTACAGGGGGGAGAGACCCAGTACTTC.

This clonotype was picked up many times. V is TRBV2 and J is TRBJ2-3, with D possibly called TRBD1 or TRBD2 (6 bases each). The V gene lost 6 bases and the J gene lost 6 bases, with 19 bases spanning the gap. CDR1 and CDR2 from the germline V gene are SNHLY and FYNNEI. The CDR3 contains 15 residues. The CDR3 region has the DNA TGTGCCAGCAGCCTCGGGGGCAGTTTTGGCGATACGCAGTATTTT. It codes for CASSLGGSFGDTQYF.